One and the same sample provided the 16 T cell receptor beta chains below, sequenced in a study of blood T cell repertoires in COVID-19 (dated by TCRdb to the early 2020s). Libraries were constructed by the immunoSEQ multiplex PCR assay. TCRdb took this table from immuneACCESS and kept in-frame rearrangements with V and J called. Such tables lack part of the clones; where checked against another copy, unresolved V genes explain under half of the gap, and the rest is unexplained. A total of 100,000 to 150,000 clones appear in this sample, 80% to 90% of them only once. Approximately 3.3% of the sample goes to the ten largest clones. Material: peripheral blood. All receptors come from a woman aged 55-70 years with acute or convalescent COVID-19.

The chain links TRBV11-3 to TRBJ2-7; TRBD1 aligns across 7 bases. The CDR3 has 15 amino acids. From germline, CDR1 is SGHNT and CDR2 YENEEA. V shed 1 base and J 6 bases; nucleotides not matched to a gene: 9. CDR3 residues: CASSLGQGKGSEQYF. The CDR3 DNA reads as TGTGCCAGCAGCTTAGGACAGGGTAAAGGGAGCGAGCAGTACTTC.

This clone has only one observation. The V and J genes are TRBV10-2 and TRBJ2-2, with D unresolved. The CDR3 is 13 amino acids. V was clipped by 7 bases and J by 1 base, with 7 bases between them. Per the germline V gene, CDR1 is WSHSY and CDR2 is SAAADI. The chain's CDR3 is CASTDQNTGELFF. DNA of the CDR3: TGCGCCAGCACAGATCAGAACACCGGGGAGCTGTTTTTT.

The CDR3 sequence is CASSLAKNIQYF. The CDR3 DNA is TGTGCCAGCAGTCTAGCCAAAAACATTCAGTACTTC. The chain combines TRBV6-5 with TRBJ2-4; D uncertain. With 5 bases removed from V and 0 bases from J, the gap between germline ends came to 2 bases. The CDR3 runs to 12 residues. Germline CDR1 MNHEY, CDR2 SVGAGI.

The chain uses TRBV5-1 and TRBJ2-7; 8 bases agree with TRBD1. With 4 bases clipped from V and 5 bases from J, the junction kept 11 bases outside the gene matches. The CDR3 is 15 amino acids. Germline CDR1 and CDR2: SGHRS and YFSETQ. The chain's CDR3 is CASSRGQEVGDEQYF. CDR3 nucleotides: TGCGCCAGCAGCCGGGGACAGGAGGTCGGTGACGAGCAGTACTTC. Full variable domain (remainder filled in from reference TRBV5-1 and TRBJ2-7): KAGVTQTPRYLIKTRGQQVTLSCSPISGHRSVSWYQQTPGQGLQFLFEYFSETQRNKGNFPGRFSGRQFSNSRSEMNVSTLELGDSALYLCASSRGQEVGDEQYFGPGTRLTVT.

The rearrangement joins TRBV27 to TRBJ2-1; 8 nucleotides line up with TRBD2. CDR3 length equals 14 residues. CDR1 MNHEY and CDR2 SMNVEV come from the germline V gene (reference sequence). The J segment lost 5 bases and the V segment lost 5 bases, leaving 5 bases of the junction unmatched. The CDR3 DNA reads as TGTGCCAGCAGTAGACTAGCGACCGACAATGAGCAGTTCTTC. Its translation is CASSRLATDNEQFF.

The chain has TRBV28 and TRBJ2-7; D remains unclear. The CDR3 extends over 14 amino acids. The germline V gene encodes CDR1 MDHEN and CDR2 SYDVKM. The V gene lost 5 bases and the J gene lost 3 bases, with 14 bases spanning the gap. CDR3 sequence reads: CASSPPGGSYEQYV. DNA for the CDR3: TGTGCCAGCAGTCCCCCGGGTGGAAGCTACGAGCAGTACGTC.

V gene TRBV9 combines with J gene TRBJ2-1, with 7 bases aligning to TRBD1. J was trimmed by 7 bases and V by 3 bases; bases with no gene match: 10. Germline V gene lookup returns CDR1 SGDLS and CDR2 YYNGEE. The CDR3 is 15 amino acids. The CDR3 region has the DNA TGTGCCAGCAGCGGATTACAGGGGATAGCGAATGAGCAGTTCTTC. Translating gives CASSGLQGIANEQFF.

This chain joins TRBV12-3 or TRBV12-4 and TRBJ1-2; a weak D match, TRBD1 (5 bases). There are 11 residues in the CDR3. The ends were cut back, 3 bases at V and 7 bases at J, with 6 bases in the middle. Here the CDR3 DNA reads TGTGCCAGCAGTTTGGGGGGTGGCTACACCTTC. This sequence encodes CASSLGGGYTF.

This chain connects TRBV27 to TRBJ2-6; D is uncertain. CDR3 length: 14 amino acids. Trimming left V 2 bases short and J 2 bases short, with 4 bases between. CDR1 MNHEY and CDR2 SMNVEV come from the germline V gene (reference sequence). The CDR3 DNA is TGTGCCAGCAGTTTACGGGCTGGGGCCAACGTCCTGACTTTC. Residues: CASSLRAGANVLTF.

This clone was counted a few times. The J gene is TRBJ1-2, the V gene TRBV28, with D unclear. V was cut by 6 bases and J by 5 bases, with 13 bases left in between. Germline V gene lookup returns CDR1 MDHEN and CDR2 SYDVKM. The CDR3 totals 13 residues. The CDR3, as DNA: TGTGCCAGCAGGGGCCGAGTAAATTATGGCTACACCTTC. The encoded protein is CASRGRVNYGYTF.

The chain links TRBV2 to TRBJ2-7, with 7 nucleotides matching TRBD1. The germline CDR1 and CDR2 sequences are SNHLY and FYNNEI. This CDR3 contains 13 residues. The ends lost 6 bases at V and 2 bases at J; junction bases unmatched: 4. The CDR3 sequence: CASSGDSTYEQYF. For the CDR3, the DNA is TGTGCCAGCAGCGGGGACAGCACCTACGAGCAGTACTTC.

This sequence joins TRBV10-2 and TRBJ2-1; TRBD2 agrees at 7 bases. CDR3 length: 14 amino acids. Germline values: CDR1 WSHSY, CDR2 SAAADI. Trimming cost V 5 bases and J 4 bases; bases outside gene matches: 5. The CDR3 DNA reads TGCGCCAGCAGTCCGAGGGAGGGGTACAATGAGCAGTTCTTC. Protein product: CASSPREGYNEQFF.

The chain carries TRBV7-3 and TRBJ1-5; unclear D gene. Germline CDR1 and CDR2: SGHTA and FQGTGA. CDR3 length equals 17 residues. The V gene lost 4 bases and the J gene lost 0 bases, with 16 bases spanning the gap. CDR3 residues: CASSSRGGAYSNQPQHF. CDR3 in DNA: TGTGCCAGCAGCTCCCGAGGTGGAGCGTATAGCAATCAGCCCCAGCATTTT.

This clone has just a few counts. DNA of the CDR3: TGTGCCAGCAGTACCAACCCCCCGCGGAGGGGGCCGGATGGCTACACCTTC. Translated: CASSTNPPRRGPDGYTF. The J gene is TRBJ1-2, the V gene TRBV28; TRBD1 matches 7 bases. The J segment lost 6 bases and the V segment lost 5 bases, leaving 18 bases of the junction unmatched. The length of the CDR3 is 17 residues. Germline assignment: CDR1 MDHEN and CDR2 SYDVKM.

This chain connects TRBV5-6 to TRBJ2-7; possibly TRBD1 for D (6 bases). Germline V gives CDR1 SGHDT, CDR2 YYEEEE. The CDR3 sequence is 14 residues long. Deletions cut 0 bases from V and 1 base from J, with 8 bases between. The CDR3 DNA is TGTGCCAGCAGCTTGGTCGGACAGTCCTACGAGCAGTACGTC. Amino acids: CASSLVGQSYEQYV.

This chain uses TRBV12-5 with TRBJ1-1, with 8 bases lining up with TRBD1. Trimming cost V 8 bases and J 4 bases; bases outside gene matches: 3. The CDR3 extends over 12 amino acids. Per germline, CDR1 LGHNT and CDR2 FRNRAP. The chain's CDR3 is CASNTGGTEAFF. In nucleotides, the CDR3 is TGTGCTAGTAATACAGGGGGCACTGAAGCTTTCTTT.